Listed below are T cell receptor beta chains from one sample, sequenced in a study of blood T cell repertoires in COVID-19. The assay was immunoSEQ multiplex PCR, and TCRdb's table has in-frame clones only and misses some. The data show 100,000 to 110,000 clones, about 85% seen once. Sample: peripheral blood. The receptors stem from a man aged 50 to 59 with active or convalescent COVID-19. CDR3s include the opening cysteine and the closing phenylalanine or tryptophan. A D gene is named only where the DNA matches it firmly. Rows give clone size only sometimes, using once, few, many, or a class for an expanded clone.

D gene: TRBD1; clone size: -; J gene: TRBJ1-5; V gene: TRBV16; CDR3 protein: CASSLDRVQPQHF; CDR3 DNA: TGTGCCAGCAGCTTAGACAGGGTTCAGCCCCAGCATTTT
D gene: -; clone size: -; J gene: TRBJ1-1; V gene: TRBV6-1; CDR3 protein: CASSERVNTEAFF; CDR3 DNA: TGTGCCAGCAGTGAGAGGGTGAACACTGAAGCTTTCTTT
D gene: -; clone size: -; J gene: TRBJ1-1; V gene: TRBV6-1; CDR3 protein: CASSENRVGTEAFF; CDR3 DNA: TGTGCCAGCAGTGAAAACAGGGTGGGCACTGAAGCTTTCTTT
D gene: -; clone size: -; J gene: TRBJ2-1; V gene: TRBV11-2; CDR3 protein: CASSLSLAVINEQFF; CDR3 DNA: TGTGCCAGCAGCTTAAGCCTAGCCGTGATCAATGAGCAGTTCTTC
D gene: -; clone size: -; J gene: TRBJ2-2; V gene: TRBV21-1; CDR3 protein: CASSKALEGTGELFF; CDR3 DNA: TGTGCCAGCAGCAAAGCCCTCGAGGGCACCGGGGAGCTGTTTTTT
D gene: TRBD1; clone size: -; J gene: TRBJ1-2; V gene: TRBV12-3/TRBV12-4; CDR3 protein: CASMYRGDGYTF; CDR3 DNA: TGTGCCAGCATGTACAGGGGCGATGGCTACACCTTC
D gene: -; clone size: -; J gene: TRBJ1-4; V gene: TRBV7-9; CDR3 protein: CASSDGGINEKLFF; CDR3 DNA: TGTGCCAGCAGTGACGGAGGGATTAATGAAAAACTGTTTTTT
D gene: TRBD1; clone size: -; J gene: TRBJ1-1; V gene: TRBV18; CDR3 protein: CASSPGTGDAEAFF; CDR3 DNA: TGTGCCAGCTCACCTGGGACAGGGGACGCTGAAGCTTTCTTT
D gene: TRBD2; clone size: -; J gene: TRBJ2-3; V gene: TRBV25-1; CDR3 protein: CASSEDGRASSTDTQYF; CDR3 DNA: TGTGCCAGCAGTGAGGACGGGAGGGCCTCTAGCACAGATACGCAGTATTTT
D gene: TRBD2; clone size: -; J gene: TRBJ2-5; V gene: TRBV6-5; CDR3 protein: CASSTPSGVGETQYF; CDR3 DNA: TGTGCCAGCAGTACTCCTAGCGGGGTAGGAGAGACCCAGTACTTC
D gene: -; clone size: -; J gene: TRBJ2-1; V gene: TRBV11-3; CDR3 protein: CASSLLFNGGYNEQFF; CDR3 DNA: TGTGCCAGCAGCTTATTGTTTAACGGGGGATACAATGAGCAGTTCTTC
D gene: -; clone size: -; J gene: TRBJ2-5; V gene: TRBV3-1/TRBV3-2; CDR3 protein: CASSQAVETQYF; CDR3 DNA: TGTGCCAGCAGCCAGGCCGTCGAGACCCAGTACTTC
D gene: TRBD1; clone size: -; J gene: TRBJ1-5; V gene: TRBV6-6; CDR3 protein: CASSYTRDRGNQPQHF; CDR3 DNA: TGTGCCAGCAGTTACACCCGGGACAGGGGGAATCAGCCCCAGCATTTT
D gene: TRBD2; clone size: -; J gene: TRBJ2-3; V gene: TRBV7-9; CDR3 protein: CASSYSSGSTDTQYF; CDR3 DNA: TGTGCCAGCAGTTACTCTAGCGGCAGCACAGATACGCAGTATTTT
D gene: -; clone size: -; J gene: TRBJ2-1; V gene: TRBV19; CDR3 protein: CASSIPPAGAHNEQFF; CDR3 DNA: TGTGCCAGTAGTATCCCCCCGGCGGGGGCACACAATGAGCAGTTCTTC
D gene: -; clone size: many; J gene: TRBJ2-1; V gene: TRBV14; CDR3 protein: CASSQGASATDNYNEQFF; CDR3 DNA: TGTGCCAGCAGCCAAGGCGCTAGCGCGACCGACAATTACAATGAGCAGTTCTTC
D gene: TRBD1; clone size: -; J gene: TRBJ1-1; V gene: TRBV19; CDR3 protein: CASSISAGGLGNTEAFF; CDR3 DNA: TGTGCCAGTAGTATATCGGCAGGGGGTTTGGGGAACACTGAAGCTTTCTTT
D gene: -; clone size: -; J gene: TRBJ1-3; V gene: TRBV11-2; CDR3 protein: CASSPKAGGNTIYF; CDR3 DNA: TGTGCCAGCAGCCCAAAGGCGGGGGGAAACACCATATATTTT
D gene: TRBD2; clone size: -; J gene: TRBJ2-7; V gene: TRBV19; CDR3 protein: CASSAGLASYEQYF; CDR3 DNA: TGTGCCAGTAGTGCAGGACTAGCAAGCTACGAGCAGTACTTC
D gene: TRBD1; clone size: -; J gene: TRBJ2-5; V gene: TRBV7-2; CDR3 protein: CASSLDRGETQYF; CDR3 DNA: TGTGCCAGCAGCTTGGACAGGGGCGAGACCCAGTACTTC
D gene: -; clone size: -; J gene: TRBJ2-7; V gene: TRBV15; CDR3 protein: CATSREPQIGYEQYF; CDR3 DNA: TGTGCCACCAGCAGAGAACCACAGATCGGCTACGAGCAGTACTTC
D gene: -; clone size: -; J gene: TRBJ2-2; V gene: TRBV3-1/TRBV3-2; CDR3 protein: CASSQGSGNTGELFF; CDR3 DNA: TGTGCCAGCAGCCAAGGATCCGGGAACACCGGGGAGCTGTTTTTT
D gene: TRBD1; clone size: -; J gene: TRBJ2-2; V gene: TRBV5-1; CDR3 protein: CASREGAPGELFF; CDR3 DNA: TGCGCCAGCAGAGAGGGGGCGCCCGGGGAGCTGTTTTTT
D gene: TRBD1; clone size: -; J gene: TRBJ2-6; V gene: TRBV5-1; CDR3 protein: CASSTRRDRGEGGANVLTF; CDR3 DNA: TGCGCCAGCAGCACGCGCCGGGACAGGGGAGAAGGTGGGGCCAACGTCCTGACTTTC
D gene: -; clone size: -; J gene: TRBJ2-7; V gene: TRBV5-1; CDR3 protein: CASSPREGMGEQYF; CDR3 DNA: TGCGCCAGCAGCCCGCGAGAGGGTATGGGCGAGCAGTACTTC
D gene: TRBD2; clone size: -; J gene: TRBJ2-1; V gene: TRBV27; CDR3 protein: CASSFRGRDNEQFF; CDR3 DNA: TGTGCCAGCAGTTTTCGCGGGAGGGACAATGAGCAGTTCTTC
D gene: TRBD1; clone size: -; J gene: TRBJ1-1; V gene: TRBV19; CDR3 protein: CASSWDRMNTEAFF; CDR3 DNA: TGTGCCAGTAGTTGGGACAGGATGAACACTGAAGCTTTCTTT
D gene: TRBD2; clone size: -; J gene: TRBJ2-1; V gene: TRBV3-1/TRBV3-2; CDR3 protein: CASSQLAGDYNEQFF; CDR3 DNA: TGTGCCAGCAGCCAACTAGCGGGAGACTACAATGAGCAGTTCTTC
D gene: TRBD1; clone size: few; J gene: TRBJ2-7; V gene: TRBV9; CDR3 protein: CASSPHRGPAYEQYF; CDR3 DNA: TGTGCCAGCAGCCCCCACAGGGGTCCGGCGTACGAGCAGTACTTC
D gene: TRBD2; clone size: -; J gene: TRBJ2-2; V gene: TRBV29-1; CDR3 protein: CSVASGTSGEDIGELFF; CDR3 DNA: TGCAGCGTTGCAAGCGGGACTAGCGGAGAGGATATCGGGGAGCTGTTTTTT
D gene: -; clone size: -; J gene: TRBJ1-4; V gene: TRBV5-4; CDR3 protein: CASSRQAGPNEKLFF; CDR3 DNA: TGTGCCAGCAGCCGACAGGCCGGACCGAATGAAAAACTGTTTTTT
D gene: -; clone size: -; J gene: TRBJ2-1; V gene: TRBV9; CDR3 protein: CASSVDPGVLGNEQFF; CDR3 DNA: TGTGCCAGCAGCGTAGATCCGGGGGTATTGGGTAATGAGCAGTTCTTC
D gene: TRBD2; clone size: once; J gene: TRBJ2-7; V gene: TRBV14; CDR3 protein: CASSQGIGNRGGREQYF; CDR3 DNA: TGTGCCAGCAGCCAAGGAATCGGCAATCGGGGGGGACGCGAGCAGTACTTC
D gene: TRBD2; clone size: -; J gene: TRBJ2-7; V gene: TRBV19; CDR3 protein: CASSPSGGYEQYF; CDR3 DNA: TGTGCCAGTAGCCCATCCGGGGGGTACGAGCAGTACTTC
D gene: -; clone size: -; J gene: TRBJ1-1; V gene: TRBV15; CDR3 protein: CATGKDRNTEAFF; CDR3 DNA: TGTGCCACCGGTAAGGACAGGAACACTGAAGCTTTCTTT
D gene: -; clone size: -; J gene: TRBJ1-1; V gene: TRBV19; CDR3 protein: CASIRGGRMNTEAFF; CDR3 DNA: TGTGCCAGTATCAGGGGCGGGAGAATGAACACTGAAGCTTTCTTT
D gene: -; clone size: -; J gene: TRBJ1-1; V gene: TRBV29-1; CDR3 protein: CSVGDGENTEAFF; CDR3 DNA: TGCAGCGTGGGAGACGGGGAAAACACTGAAGCTTTCTTT
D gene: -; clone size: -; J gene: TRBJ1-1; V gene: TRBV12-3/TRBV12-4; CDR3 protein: CASSTTVNTEAFF; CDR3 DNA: TGTGCCAGCAGTACGACAGTAAACACTGAAGCTTTCTTT
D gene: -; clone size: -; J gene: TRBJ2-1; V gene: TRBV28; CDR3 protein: CASSLSRGEQFF; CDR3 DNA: TGTGCCAGCAGCCTCAGTCGTGGTGAGCAGTTCTTC
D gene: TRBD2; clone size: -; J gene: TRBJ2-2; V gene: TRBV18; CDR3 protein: CASSTRTSGTSGELFF; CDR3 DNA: TGTGCCAGCTCCACAAGGACTAGCGGGACGAGCGGGGAGCTGTTTTTT
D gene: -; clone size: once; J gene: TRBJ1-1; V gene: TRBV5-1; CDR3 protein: CASSLGAGSTEAFF; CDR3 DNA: TGCGCCAGCAGCTTGGGAGCGGGGAGCACTGAAGCTTTCTTT
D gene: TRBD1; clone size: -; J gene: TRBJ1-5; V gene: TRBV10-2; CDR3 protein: CASSEEQGAVQPQHF; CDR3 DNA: TGCGCCAGCAGTGAGGAACAGGGGGCGGTTCAGCCCCAGCATTTT
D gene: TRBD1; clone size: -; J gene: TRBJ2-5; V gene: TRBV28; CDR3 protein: CASTSYVVQGVRETQYF; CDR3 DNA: TGTGCCAGCACCTCCTACGTAGTACAGGGGGTTAGGGAGACCCAGTACTTC
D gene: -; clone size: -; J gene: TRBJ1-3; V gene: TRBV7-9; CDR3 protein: CASRQLSSGNTIYF; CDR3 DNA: TGTGCCAGCAGACAATTAAGCTCTGGAAACACCATATATTTT
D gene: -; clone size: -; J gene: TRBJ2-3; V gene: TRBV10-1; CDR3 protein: CASSETTGSTDTQYF; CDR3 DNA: TGCGCCAGCAGTGAGACTACAGGGAGCACAGATACGCAGTATTTT